Listed here are 7 T cell receptor beta chains from one sample, sequenced in a study of T cell repertoires in cytomegalovirus infection. These receptors have no identified antigens. TCRdb re-called the reads with MiXCR, one entry per CDR3 protein. The sample contains over 100,000 distinct CDR3 sequences, under 30% of which appear only once. This specimen was CD8+ T cells from cultured PBMCs, taken from culture after CMV antigen stimulation. Receptor source: a human donor in good health (CMV status not recorded). Some clones in this sample may be carry-over from other donors' samples.

The chain has TRBV7-8 and TRBJ2-3, with D perhaps matching TRBD1 (5 bases). The V end lost 5 bases, the J end lost 2 bases, and 11 bases lay between the germline ends. The CDR3 loop spans 14 amino acids. Germline CDR1 reads SGHVS; CDR2 reads FQNEAQ. CDR3 coding DNA: TGTGCCAGCAGCCCCCAGGGAATCACAGATACGCAGTATTTT. Its translation is CASSPQGITDTQYF.

The genes are TRBV7-9 and TRBJ1-1; TRBD1 agrees at 7 bases. V gave up 1 base and J gave up 6 bases; unmatched junction bases: 8. This CDR3 has 15 amino acids. Looked up from germline, CDR1 is SEHNR and CDR2 is FQNEAQ (reference sequence). The CDR3 sequence is CASSLGQGSGAEAFF. The CDR3 DNA is TGTGCCAGCAGCTTAGGACAGGGATCCGGAGCTGAAGCTTTCTTT.

This chain uses TRBV24-1 with TRBJ2-1, with 7 bases lining up with TRBD2. The CDR3 consists of 11 residues. The germline V gene encodes CDR1 KGHDR and CDR2 SFDVKD. V lost 4 bases to trimming and J lost 13 bases; unmatched junction nucleotides: 3. The CDR3 nucleotides read TGTGCCACCAGTGAGGGGGGGATCCAGTTCTTC. Translation gives CATSEGGIQFF.

At least ten counts were recorded for this clonotype. V and J are TRBV6-5 and TRBJ1-1, with unresolved D. CDR3 length: 16 amino acids. V shed 0 bases and J shed 11 bases, with 22 bases lying between them. Per germline, CDR1 MNHEY and CDR2 SVGAGI. The CDR3 sequence: CASSYSVQEEVLAAFF. CDR3 in DNA: TGTGCCAGCAGTTACTCCGTGCAAGAGGAGGTCCTTGCTGCTTTCTTT.

This clonotype was detected many times. The chain carries TRBV25-1 and TRBJ1-1; D unclear. Looked up from germline, CDR1 is MGHDK and CDR2 is SYGVNS. V lost 7 bases to trimming and J lost 8 bases, with 17 bases between them. The CDR3 consists of 13 residues. The CDR3 DNA follows: TGTGCCAGCAACCCCCAGGAGGAGGACGAAGCTTTCTTT. Translating gives CASNPQEEDEAFF.

The rearrangement joins TRBV5-8 to TRBJ1-2; no definite D call. The CDR3 consists of 11 residues. Trimming stripped 4 bases from V and 4 bases from J, with 5 bases between. Germline CDR1 is SGHTS and CDR2 is YDEGEE. CDR3 in amino acids: CASSPVYGYTF. The CDR3 DNA follows: TGTGCCAGCAGCCCGGTCTATGGCTACACCTTC.

In its sample, this clonotype was seen many times. The rearrangement joins TRBV7-8 to TRBJ2-7; D unresolved. V lost 0 bases, J lost 3 bases, and 12 bases lay in between. The germline gives CDR1 SGHVS, CDR2 FQNEAQ. CDR3 size: 15 residues. As DNA, the CDR3 is TGTGCCAGCAGCTTAGCGTATAGCTTGTACTACGAGCAGTACTTC. Protein: CASSLAYSLYYEQYF. Full variable domain (outside the CDR3, taken from reference TRBV7-8 and TRBJ2-7): GAGVSQSPRYKVAKRGQDVALRCDPISGHVSLFWYQQALGQGPEFLTYFQNEAQLDKSGLPSDRFFAERPEGSVSTLKIQRTQQEDSAVYLCASSLAYSLYYEQYFGPGTRLTVT.